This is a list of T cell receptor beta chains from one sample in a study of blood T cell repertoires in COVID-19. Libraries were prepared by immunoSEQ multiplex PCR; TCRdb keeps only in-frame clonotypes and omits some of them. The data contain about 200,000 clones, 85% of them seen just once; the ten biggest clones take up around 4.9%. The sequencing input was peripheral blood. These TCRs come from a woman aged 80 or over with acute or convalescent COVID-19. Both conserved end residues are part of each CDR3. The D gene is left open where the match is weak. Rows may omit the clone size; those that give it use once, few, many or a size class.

TGTGCCAGCAGTTACCTTGGACTAGCGGCCGGGGAGCTGTTTTTT	CASSYLGLAAGELFF	once	TRBJ2-2	TRBD2	TRBV6-5
TGTGCCAGCAGTTTAAACGGGGGGTTGGATTCACCCCTCCACTTT	CASSLNGGLDSPLHF	-	TRBJ1-6	-	TRBV28
TGTGCCTGGAGTCGGGGTAGGACGGTCGAAGCTTTCTTT	CAWSRGRTVEAFF	-	TRBJ1-1	-	TRBV30
TGTGCCAGCAGCTTCGGGGGGCACCCGGACGGCTACACCTTC	CASSFGGHPDGYTF	once	TRBJ1-2	-	TRBV5-5
TGTGCCAGCAGGGGAAAGGGGACATCGAACACCGGGGAGCTGTTTTTT	CASRGKGTSNTGELFF	-	TRBJ2-2	-	TRBV7-9
TGCGCCAGCAACCCCCAGGGGAACCACGAGCAGTACTTC	CASNPQGNHEQYF	-	TRBJ2-7	-	TRBV10-2
TGTGCCAGCAGTCATCCGGGACTTTCGTACAATGAGCAGTTCTTC	CASSHPGLSYNEQFF	-	TRBJ2-1	-	TRBV13
TGTGCCAGCAGTGAACAGGGTCCAAATCAGCCCCAGCATTTT	CASSEQGPNQPQHF	few	TRBJ1-5	-	TRBV2
TGTGCCAGTAGTCCGTCGGACAGGGGCCACGAGCAGTACTTC	CASSPSDRGHEQYF	-	TRBJ2-7	TRBD1	TRBV19
TGTGCCAGCACCCGGGGACAGAGCTCCTACAATGAGCAGTTCTTC	CASTRGQSSYNEQFF	-	TRBJ2-1	TRBD1	TRBV5-8
TGTGCCAGCAGCCGTGGACAGGGTGAAGTCTATGGCTACACCTTC	CASSRGQGEVYGYTF	-	TRBJ1-2	TRBD1	TRBV11-2